Given below is one T cell receptor beta chain in context. Its antigen is still unknown. Together with a sample-barcoded 5' primer, a J-beta primer mix was included in a second PCR lasting about 7 to 11 cycles. In TCRdb, the 5' RACE reads were re-called with MiXCR into one record per CDR3 protein. Of roughly 1,000,000 distinct CDR3 sequences in the sample, around 25% were seen once. This sample is part of a study of blood T cells in healthy people across ages. Study-level points and caveats: It was found that TCR beta diversity correlated strongly with the percentage of naive T cells. Per-million-T-cell TCR beta diversity fell roughly linearly with age.

Peripheral blood from each donor was collected in a volume of approximately 9.5 milliliters. This CDR3 is built from 16 residues. Per germline, CDR1 MNHEY and CDR2 SMNVEV (reference sequence). V shed 3 bases and J shed 8 bases, with 17 bases lying between them. This sample also appeared in a second study, on T cells of mothers and their children. Per that paper: It was through the M1S primer of the second PCR that sample barcodes and 2-4 random nucleotides were added.

The chain joins TRBV27 to TRBJ1-6, with D possibly TRBD1 on 5 matching bases. The source material was blood. The receptor's source is a girl aged 2-10 years in good health. The CDR3 bases are TGTGCCAGCAGTTTCTCTCCCTACCAGGGACATTCACCCCTCCACTTT. It encodes CASSFSPYQGHSPLHF.